The 6 T cell receptor beta chains presented below share a single source sample, sequenced in a study of T-cell reconstitution after alpha-beta-depleted transplantation in children. Unique molecular identifiers were built into the TCRbeta library. Each CDR3 protein is one row after TCRdb ran MiXCR on the PCR reads. The sample includes around 380,000 distinct CDR3 sequences, roughly 11% of them seen just once. The source material was PBMCs from the stem cell graft donor, sampled from the stem cell graft. These receptors were collected from a human donor who donated a stem cell graft to a child with acute myeloid leukemia.

In its sample, this clonotype was seen a few times. The chain employs TRBV5-1 and TRBJ2-2; D unclear. Trimming removed 1 base at V and 6 bases at J, with 13 bases between. CDR3 size: 15 residues. Germline V gene data show CDR1 as SGHRS and CDR2 as YFSETQ. CDR3 bases: TGCGCCAGCAGCTTGTTCGGACGAGATGCCGGGGAGCTGTTTTTT. This gives the protein CASSLFGRDAGELFF.

The V and J genes are TRBV5-5 and TRBJ2-7; 8 nucleotides match TRBD1. The J segment lost 4 bases and the V segment lost 4 bases, leaving 4 bases of the junction unmatched. Germline CDR1 is SGHKS and CDR2 is YYEKEE (reference sequence). There are 13 residues in the CDR3. This CDR3 reads CASSARGQYEQYV. As DNA, the CDR3 is TGTGCCAGCAGCGCCAGGGGGCAATACGAGCAGTACGTC.

The table lists this clonotype with many counts. This rearrangement joins TRBV7-3 to TRBJ2-5; D could derive from TRBD1 or TRBD2 (6 bases each). The germline V and J ends were trimmed by 1 base and 1 base, with 10 bases remaining between them. The CDR3 loop spans 15 amino acids. Per germline, CDR1 SGHTA and CDR2 FQGTGA. CDR3 region: CASSLRGAAQETQYF. CDR3 bases: TGTGCCAGCAGCTTAAGGGGGGCCGCCCAAGAGACCCAGTACTTC.

The chain couples TRBV30 to TRBJ1-2, with a weak D call TRBD1 (5 bases). The CDR3 consists of 15 residues. Germline V gene sequence: CDR1 GTSNPN, CDR2 SVGIG (reference sequence). V lost 2 bases and J lost 5, with 18 bases in between. The DNA of the CDR3 is TGTGCCTGGAGTCGACCCCTCCGGGGGATATATGGCTACACCTTC. This translates into CAWSRPLRGIYGYTF. Complete variable domain (other parts from reference TRBV30 and TRBJ1-2): SQTIHQWPATLVQPVGSPLSLECTVEGTSNPNLYWYRQAAGRGLQLLFYSVGIGQISSEVPQNLSASRPQDRQFILSSKKLLLSDSGFYLCAWSRPLRGIYGYTFGSGTRLTVV.

This clonotype has more than one count but fewer than ten. The V and J genes are TRBV4-3 and TRBJ2-2; D uncertain. The CDR3 extends over 16 amino acids. The V and J ends lost 3 bases and 4 bases respectively, with 15 bases between them. Germline loops: CDR1 LGHNA, CDR2 YSLEER. CDR3 sequence: CASSQSIPRSTGELFF. As DNA, the CDR3 is TGCGCCAGCAGCCAGAGTATACCGCGGAGCACCGGGGAGCTGTTTTTT.

The CDR3 region has the DNA TGCAGTGCTAGCAGGGGAAGGGACGAGCAGTACTTC. The encoded protein is CSASRGRDEQYF. The chain has TRBV20-1 and TRBJ2-7, with TRBD1 as a possible D gene (6 bases). Germline V gene lookup returns CDR1 DFQATT and CDR2 SNEGSKA (reference sequence). The V and J ends lost 3 bases and 5 bases respectively, with 11 bases between them. CDR3 length: 12 residues.